Given below is one T cell receptor beta chain in context. These data belong to a study of blood T cell repertoires in COVID-19. Study-level background: Whether acute or convalescent, the COVID-19 samples came from the United States, Italy and Spain. Sources were T cells, B-cell-depleted T cells, or PBMCs; the material itself was cDNA or gDNA.

In the original analysis: Reference gene primer amplification gave nucleated cell count estimates. Assay used: immunoSEQ multiplex PCR; TCRdb lists only in-frame clones, some missing. The DNA was the basis for D and trimming; V, J and clone size are from that table. This table holds tens of thousands of clones, over 75% found once. The CDR3 extends over 16 amino acids. Looked up from germline, CDR1 is SGDLS and CDR2 is YYNGEE. V lost 0 bases, J lost 8 bases, and 12 bases stayed unmatched. The TCR sequence derives from a human donor in a cohort sampled during active COVID-19. Sequencing was performed on peripheral blood. The chain carries TRBV9 and TRBJ2-3; TRBD2 aligns across 7 bases. The DNA of the CDR3 is TGTGCCAGCAGCGTAGATCCTAGCTGGGCTAGCGGTACGCAGTATTTT. It is translated as CASSVDPSWASGTQYF.